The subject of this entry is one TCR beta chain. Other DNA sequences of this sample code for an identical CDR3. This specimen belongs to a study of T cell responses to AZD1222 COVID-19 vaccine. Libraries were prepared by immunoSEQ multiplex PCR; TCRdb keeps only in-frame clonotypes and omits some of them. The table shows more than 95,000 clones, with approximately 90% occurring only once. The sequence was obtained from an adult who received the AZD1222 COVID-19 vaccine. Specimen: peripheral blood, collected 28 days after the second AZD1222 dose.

The CDR3 region is CASSLDRNYGYTF. The CDR3 DNA reads as TGTGCCAGCAGTTTAGACAGGAACTATGGCTACACCTTC. The genes are TRBV12-3 or TRBV12-4 and TRBJ1-2; the D gene is possibly TRBD1 (5 bases). V was trimmed by 1 base and J by 2 bases, leaving 5 bases between them. The CDR3 contains 13 residues.